This T cell receptor beta chain was sequenced in a study of T-cell reconstitution after alpha-beta-depleted transplantation in children. There are many counts of this clonotype. Unique molecular identifiers featured in how the TCRbeta library was prepared. TCRdb redid the calling of the PCR reads with MiXCR, one entry per CDR3 protein. The data hold 600,000 to 700,000 distinct CDR3 sequences, with 16% observed a single time. This sequence was found in a human donor who donated a stem cell graft to a child with acute myeloid leukemia. The specimen was PBMCs from the stem cell graft donor, collected from the stem cell graft.

The CDR3 nucleotides are TGCAGTGCTCTGTCAGGGGACAGGGGTCGCAATGAGCAGTTCTTC. Its translation is CSALSGDRGRNEQFF. J is TRBJ2-1 and V is TRBV20-1; TRBD1 agrees at 10 bases. Trimming removed 5 bases from V and 6 bases from J; junction bases left unmatched: 10. Germline V CDR1 and CDR2: DFQATT, SNEGSKA (reference sequence). This CDR3 comprises 15 residues.